A single sample gave rise to the 12 T cell receptor beta chains below, sequenced in a study of PD-L1 blockade in urothelial cancer. The data were produced by immunoSEQ multiplex PCR, yet TCRdb's version contains in-frame clones alone and is incomplete. The sample holds about 43,000 clones, approximately 90% seen once. This specimen consisted of PBMCs, obtained around atezolizumab (anti-PD-L1) treatment. These receptors were taken from a woman aged 55-70 years with urothelial cancer.

V is TRBV4-2 and J is TRBJ2-5; TRBD2 aligns across 8 bases. The V and J ends lost 0 bases and 2 bases, in that order; junction bases with no gene match: 2. The length of the CDR3 is 15 residues. The germline gives CDR1 LGHNA, CDR2 YNFKEQ. This chain's CDR3 is CASSQETGGQETQYF. The CDR3 DNA is TGTGCCAGCAGCCAAGAAACGGGGGGGCAAGAGACCCAGTACTTC.

This clone was seen just once. The rearrangement uses TRBV25-1 and TRBJ1-4; perhaps TRBD1 as D (5 bases). Germline CDR1 is MGHDK and CDR2 is SYGVNS. V gave up 5 bases and J gave up 7 bases, with 14 bases separating them. This CDR3 comprises 14 residues. CDR3 sequence: CASSRQGLGEKLFF. The CDR3 nucleotides read TGTGCCAGCAGTCGTCAGGGCTTAGGTGAAAAACTGTTTTTT.

This chain joins TRBV4-2 and TRBJ2-5; possible D gene TRBD2, 6 bases. The length of the CDR3 is 14 residues. V lost 0 bases and J 5 bases, leaving 10 bases between the germline ends. Germline V gene lookup returns CDR1 LGHNA and CDR2 YNFKEQ. In DNA, the CDR3 is TGTGCCAGCAGCCAAGATGCAGGGAGGGAGACCCAGTACTTC. It translates to CASSQDAGRETQYF.

The chain recombines TRBV10-3 with TRBJ1-6, with D tentatively TRBD1 (5 bases). CDR1 and CDR2 (germline): ENHRY, SYGVKD. V gave up 4 bases and J gave up 4 bases, with 11 bases separating them. The CDR3 covers 15 residues. The CDR3 DNA follows: TGTGCCATCAGTGCGACAGCCCCGTATAATTCACCCCTCCACTTT. It specifies CAISATAPYNSPLHF.

The CDR3 spells CASSPNSRGSEKLFF. In DNA form, the CDR3 reads TGTGCCAGCAGTCCCAATTCCAGGGGGAGTGAAAAACTGTTTTTT. The rearrangement uses TRBV2 and TRBJ1-4, with 7 bases matching TRBD1. The germline gives CDR1 SNHLY, CDR2 FYNNEI. With 5 bases clipped from V and 7 bases from J, the junction kept 10 bases outside the gene matches. CDR3 length: 15 amino acids.

The chain carries TRBV9 and TRBJ2-7, with 11 bases identical to TRBD2. The CDR3 is made up of 15 amino acids. Per the germline V gene, CDR1 is SGDLS and CDR2 is YYNGEE. Trimming took 4 bases from V and 1 from J; bases not matched to a gene: 4. The DNA for the CDR3 is TGTGCCAGCAGCCCGCCTAGCGGGAGGTCCTACGAGCAGTACTTC. Amino acids: CASSPPSGRSYEQYF.

The chain joins TRBV19 to TRBJ1-2, with a possible D match to TRBD1 (6 bases). Trimming removed 3 bases at V and 0 bases at J, with 14 bases between. From germline, CDR1 is LNHDA and CDR2 SQIVND (reference sequence). The CDR3 loop spans 16 amino acids. For the CDR3, the DNA is TGTGCCAGTAGTATCGAACAGGGAATCGCTAACTATGGCTACACCTTC. Its protein is CASSIEQGIANYGYTF.

The rearrangement links TRBV28 to TRBJ2-1; D is possibly TRBD2 (5 bases). Germline V gene data show CDR1 as MDHEN and CDR2 as SYDVKM. CDR3 length: 15 residues. Trimming shortened V by 4 bases and J by 5 bases, and 15 bases separated the two germline ends. The CDR3 reads CASSWVGAQNNEQFF. CDR3 nucleotides: TGTGCCAGCAGTTGGGTGGGAGCCCAGAACAATGAGCAGTTCTTC. The whole variable domain, remainder taken from reference TRBV28 and TRBJ2-1, is DVKVTQSSRYLVKRTGEKVFLECVQDMDHENMFWYRQDPGLGLRLIYFSYDVKMKEKGDIPEGYSVSREKKERFSLILESASTNQTSMYLCASSWVGAQNNEQFFGPGTRLTVL.

The gene calls are TRBV7-9 and TRBJ1-4; 7 bases agree with TRBD1. The CDR3 loop spans 14 amino acids. Germline lookup yields CDR1 SEHNR and CDR2 FQNEAQ (reference sequence). V dropped 5 bases and J dropped 8; count of bases not matched to a gene: 8. The CDR3 DNA reads TGTGCCAGCAGCGCTGGGACAGCTAGCGAAAAACTGTTTTTT. It is translated as CASSAGTASEKLFF.

The V and J genes are TRBV2 and TRBJ2-7; possible D gene TRBD2, 5 bases. The germline V and J ends were trimmed by 7 bases and 3 bases, with 19 bases remaining between them. Germline lookup yields CDR1 SNHLY and CDR2 FYNNEI. The CDR3 is made up of 15 amino acids. The CDR3 coding sequence is TGTGCCAGCACCGAGGGCCCGGCCGCCCTCTACGAGCAGTACTTC. Its protein is CASTEGPAALYEQYF.

This CDR3 reads CASSLGILTGYETQYF. In DNA form, the CDR3 reads TGTGCCAGCAGCTTAGGTATCCTTACAGGGTACGAGACCCAGTACTTC. The genes are TRBV7-9 and TRBJ2-5, with a weak D call TRBD1 (6 bases). Germline V gene lookup returns CDR1 SEHNR and CDR2 FQNEAQ (reference sequence). Trimming pared 1 base from V and 5 bases from J, leaving 17 bases between. The CDR3 consists of 16 residues.

This clone came up once. V and J are TRBV5-1 and TRBJ2-1; TRBD2 matches at 10 bases. The V gene end was trimmed by 4 bases and the J gene end by 0 bases; junction bases not matched to a gene: 10. There are 18 residues in the CDR3. Germline V gene lookup returns CDR1 SGHRS and CDR2 YFSETQ. Here the CDR3 reads CASSQPSGRAGSYNEQFF. CDR3 in DNA: TGCGCCAGCAGCCAACCGAGCGGGAGGGCCGGCTCCTACAATGAGCAGTTCTTC.